Listed below are T cell receptor beta chains from one sample, sequenced in a study of T cells after posttransplantation cyclophosphamide. The protocol was immunoSEQ multiplex PCR, while the TCRdb copy is restricted to in-frame clones and leaves out a portion. The sample includes under 7,500 clones, 70% to 85% of them seen just once. The sample here was PBMCs, taken after allogeneic stem cell transplant with posttransplant cyclophosphamide. The receptors stem from a female patient aged 50-59 years who received an allogeneic stem cell transplant from a related donor, was CMV-positive, and had no GVHD. Some T cells may originate from the graft donor. CDR3s include the opening cysteine and the closing phenylalanine or tryptophan. D genes are given only for firm matches.

TGTGCCAGCACGGGTCTGGTCGACGAGCAGTACTTC	CASTGLVDEQYF	.	TRBV2	TRBJ2-7
TGCAGCGTTCGGGTAGGCCAAGAGACCCAGTACTTC	CSVRVGQETQYF	.	TRBV29-1	TRBJ2-5
TGTGCCAGCAGCTTACCAGGGGCAGGGGAGACCCAGTACTTC	CASSLPGAGETQYF	.	TRBV7-2	TRBJ2-5
TGTGCCAGCTCACAAGGACAGGGTAACACTGAAGCTTTCTTT	CASSQGQGNTEAFF	TRBD1	TRBV18	TRBJ1-1
TGTGCCAGCAGTGTAGACAGTACGAACACCGGGGAGCTGTTTTTT	CASSVDSTNTGELFF	.	TRBV28	TRBJ2-2
TGTGCCAGCGGAATGGACAGGGGGATTGGTGAAGCTTTCTTT	CASGMDRGIGEAFF	TRBD1	TRBV7-9	TRBJ1-1
TGTGCCAGCAGCTTGGAACAACTAAGCTACGAGCAGTACTTC	CASSLEQLSYEQYF	.	TRBV5-4	TRBJ2-7
TGTGCCAGCAGTGCCCCAGGGATTTCCTACGAGCAGTACTTC	CASSAPGISYEQYF	.	TRBV6-1	TRBJ2-7
TGTGCCAGCAGCTCCGGGACAGGGAATGGCTACACCTTC	CASSSGTGNGYTF	TRBD1	TRBV5-5	TRBJ1-2
TGTGCCAGCTGTACAGGGAATCAGCCCCAGCATTTT	CASCTGNQPQHF	.	TRBV25-1	TRBJ1-5
TGCGCCAGCAGCCCAGCGGGAGGGGATGATACGCAGTATTTT	CASSPAGGDDTQYF	TRBD2	TRBV5-1	TRBJ2-3
TGCGCCAGTAGTTCCCAACTAGGGGATACGCAGTATTTT	CASSSQLGDTQYF	.	TRBV19	TRBJ2-3
TGTGCCAGCAGTGCCGACTGGAGCAATCAGCCCCAGCATTTT	CASSADWSNQPQHF	.	TRBV6-1	TRBJ1-5
TGTGCCAGCAGTTACTCGGCCCACCGGGAGCTGTTTTTT	CASSYSAHRELFF	.	TRBV6-6	TRBJ2-2
TGTGCCAGTGGCTCCGACAGTGCCTATGTGAGTACTGAAGCTTTCTTT	CASGSDSAYVSTEAFF	.	TRBV19	TRBJ1-1